A single sample gave rise to the 32 T cell receptor beta chains below, sequenced in a study of T cells in localized non-small cell lung cancer. The table came from immunoSEQ multiplex PCR; TCRdb's copy has only in-frame clones and leaves some out. The sample lists tens of thousands of clones, under 90% occurring once. The sample here was peripheral blood, taken before any cancer treatment. These receptors all come from a woman aged 35 to 70 with stage I lung adenocarcinoma.

This clone has only one observation. The V gene is TRBV7-8, the J gene TRBJ1-2; TRBD1 might be the D (6 bases). The length of the CDR3 is 15 residues. Germline values: CDR1 SGHVS, CDR2 FQNEAQ. V was shortened by 5 bases and J by 4 bases, with 17 bases between the two germline ends. The CDR3 protein is CASSPGGGRSYGYTF. In nucleotides, the CDR3 is TGTGCCAGCAGCCCGGGCGGGGGCAGGTCCTATGGCTACACCTTC.

The chain combines TRBV9 with TRBJ2-7; 8 bases line up with TRBD2. V shed 0 bases, J shed 3 bases, and the junction held 5 bases outside the gene matches. The length of the CDR3 is 15 residues. Per the germline V gene, CDR1 is SGDLS and CDR2 is YYNGEE. The chain's CDR3 is CASSVGGTRDYEQYF. The CDR3 bases are TGTGCCAGCAGCGTAGGGGGGACTAGGGACTACGAGCAGTACTTC.

The chain employs TRBV6-1 and TRBJ1-6, with unresolved D. The CDR3 runs to 15 residues. Germline loops: CDR1 MNHNS, CDR2 SASEGT. Trimming removed 6 bases at V and 5 bases at J, with 14 bases between. This CDR3 is CASRELGRDNSPLHF. CDR3 coding DNA: TGTGCCAGCAGAGAACTTGGACGCGATAATTCACCCCTCCACTTT.

This clone was found a few times. The chain is built from TRBV7-2 and TRBJ1-1; D not resolved. V lost 5 bases and J lost 5, with 15 bases in between. The CDR3 totals 14 residues. CDR1 is SGHTA, CDR2 FQGNSA, per germline. CDR3 nucleotides: TGTGCCAGCAGCGTTAGTACCCTCGGGACTGAAGCTTTCTTT. Translated: CASSVSTLGTEAFF.

The chain employs TRBV18 and TRBJ2-5; D is undetermined. CDR1 and CDR2 (germline): KGHSH, LQKENI. V lost 0 bases to trimming and J lost 0 bases, with 8 bases between them. The CDR3 contains 15 residues. The CDR3 sequence is CASSPPTRYQETQYF. Written as DNA, the CDR3 is TGTGCCAGCTCACCACCGACTCGGTACCAAGAGACCCAGTACTTC.

The V call is TRBV6-6, the J call TRBJ1-5, with D maybe TRBD1 (5 bases). Per germline, CDR1 MNHNY and CDR2 SVGAGI (reference sequence). The V end lost 1 base, the J end lost 5 bases, and 15 bases lay between the germline ends. CDR3 length: 16 residues. Here the CDR3 reads CASSYLGPRADQPQHF. CDR3 in DNA: TGTGCCAGCAGTTACTTAGGGCCCAGGGCCGATCAGCCCCAGCATTTT.

The chain couples TRBV21-1 to TRBJ2-2; TRBD1 is taken as the D call from the table, unchecked against the DNA. TRBV21-1 is a pseudogene segment. CDR3 size: 20 residues. The CDR3 region has the DNA TGTGCCAGCACCCTCTGGGCGTGGGGGCGCTTAACCCAGAACACCGGGGAGCTGTTTTTT. Translating it yields CASTLWAWGRLTQNTGELFF.

The rearrangement links TRBV7-2 to TRBJ2-3; D gene uncertain. The CDR3 contains 15 residues. Trimming pared 1 base from V and 2 bases from J, leaving 10 bases between. Germline V gives CDR1 SGHTA, CDR2 FQGNSA. CDR3 in amino acids: CASSLVSASTDTQYF. CDR3 nucleotide sequence: TGTGCCAGCAGCTTAGTCTCCGCTTCCACAGATACGCAGTATTTT.

As DNA, the CDR3 is TGTGCCATCAGTGAGTTTGGACAGGGGAGAGAGACCCAGTACTTC. This codes for CAISEFGQGRETQYF. The chain uses TRBV10-3 and TRBJ2-5; 9 bases are shared with TRBD1. CDR3 length equals 15 residues. Germline values: CDR1 ENHRY, CDR2 SYGVKD. V was clipped by 1 base and J by 4 bases; unmatched bases: 4.

V is TRBV28 and J is TRBJ1-1; TRBD1 matches at 11 bases. V was clipped by 7 bases and J by 4 bases; unmatched bases: 5. Looked up from germline, CDR1 is MDHEN and CDR2 is SYDVKM. The CDR3 sequence is 14 residues long. The DNA of the CDR3 is TGTGCCAGCACCCGGACAGGGGGCTTCACTGAAGCTTTCTTT. Translation: CASTRTGGFTEAFF.

The gene calls are TRBV27 and TRBJ2-3; TRBD2 matches at 9 bases. This CDR3 has 16 amino acids. V shed 1 base, J shed 1 base, and the junction held 3 bases outside the gene matches. Germline V lookup: CDR1 MNHEY, CDR2 SMNVEV (reference sequence). The CDR3 region is CASSLYQRGGTDTQYF. Here the CDR3 DNA reads TGTGCCAGCAGTTTATACCAGCGGGGGGGCACAGATACGCAGTATTTT.

The CDR3 loop reads CASSPPGRLSSYEQYF. The CDR3 region has the DNA TGTGCCAGCAGCCCCCCCGGGCGGCTCAGCTCCTACGAGCAGTACTTC. The chain uses TRBV7-9 and TRBJ2-7; no definite D call. Trimming pared 5 bases from V and 0 bases from J, leaving 17 bases between. The length of the CDR3 is 16 residues. Germline CDR1 is SEHNR and CDR2 is FQNEAQ (reference sequence).

This clone occurred a few times. V and J are TRBV9 and TRBJ1-2; D ambiguous. CDR3 size: 12 residues. Germline V gene sequence: CDR1 SGDLS, CDR2 YYNGEE. V was clipped by 7 bases and J by 12 bases, with 19 bases between them. The CDR3 is CASARSRVRDTF. The DNA for the CDR3 is TGTGCCAGCGCCAGGTCTCGGGTACGAGACACCTTC.

This chain joins TRBV27 and TRBJ1-2; the D is unclear. The CDR3 contains 15 residues. Looked up from germline, CDR1 is MNHEY and CDR2 is SMNVEV (reference sequence). Trimming left V 4 bases short and J 5 bases short, with 17 bases between. CDR3 sequence: CASSSRFGSGYGYTF. The CDR3 nucleotides read TGTGCCAGCAGTTCGCGGTTCGGGTCGGGGTATGGCTACACCTTC.

This chain joins TRBV6-5 and TRBJ1-5; TRBD1 agrees at 8 bases. Trimming at V came to 5 bases and at J to 9 bases, leaving 9 bases not matched to a gene. Germline assignment: CDR1 MNHEY and CDR2 SVGAGI. This CDR3 region has 14 residues. The chain's CDR3 is CASSPDRGFMPQHF. CDR3 nucleotide sequence: TGTGCCAGCAGTCCCGACAGGGGTTTTATGCCCCAGCATTTT.

This rearrangement joins TRBV6-5 to TRBJ1-1; D is unclear. The CDR3 extends over 16 amino acids. Germline assignment: CDR1 MNHEY and CDR2 SVGAGI. Trimming cost V 0 bases and J 6 bases, with 17 bases left between them. CDR3 DNA sequence: TGTGCCAGCAGTTACTCCACAGTCGCCTTTATCCCTGAAGCTTTCTTT. Its translation is CASSYSTVAFIPEAFF.

The chain carries TRBV7-3 and TRBJ2-1; D not certain. This CDR3 has 15 amino acids. V lost 5 bases to trimming and J lost 7 bases, with 18 bases between them. CDR1 SGHTA and CDR2 FQGTGA come from the germline V gene. The CDR3 sequence is CASSPRALALNEQFF. CDR3 DNA: TGTGCCAGCAGCCCTAGGGCTTTGGCGTTGAATGAGCAGTTCTTC. The full variable domain, rest sourced from reference TRBV7-3 and TRBJ2-1, is GAGVSQTPSNKVTEKGKYVELRCDPISGHTALYWYRQSLGQGPEFLIYFQGTGAADDSGLPNDRFFAVRPEGSVSTLKIQRTERGDSAVYLCASSPRALALNEQFFGPGTRLTVL.

The chain is built from TRBV11-2 and TRBJ2-1, with TRBD2 matching over 8 bases. This CDR3 has 15 residues. Germline CDR1 is SGHAT and CDR2 is FQNNGV. V was clipped by 2 bases and J by 9 bases; unmatched bases: 9. The CDR3 sequence: CASSLSEREWGEQFF. In nucleotides, the CDR3 is TGTGCCAGCAGCTTAAGCGAGCGGGAGTGGGGTGAGCAGTTCTTC.

As DNA, the CDR3 is TGTGCCAGCAGCTGGGGACTAGCGGGAGTCAACACCGGGGAGCTGTTTTTT. It is translated as CASSWGLAGVNTGELFF. The chain couples TRBV5-6 to TRBJ2-2; TRBD2 agrees at 14 bases. The V gene's germline CDR1 is SGHDT and CDR2 YYEEEE. This CDR3 comprises 17 residues. The V gene end was trimmed by 3 bases and the J gene end by 2 bases; junction bases not matched to a gene: 3.

This chain links TRBV6-1 with TRBJ2-7; 13 bases match TRBD2. The CDR3 loop spans 15 amino acids. Germline values: CDR1 MNHNS, CDR2 SASEGT. Trimming at V came to 5 bases and at J to 5 bases, leaving 6 bases not matched to a gene. Here the CDR3 reads CASSSGLAGADEQYF. DNA of the CDR3: TGTGCCAGCAGTTCCGGACTAGCGGGGGCCGACGAGCAGTACTTC.

The chain joins TRBV28 to TRBJ2-7; D gene ambiguous. CDR1 is MDHEN, CDR2 SYDVKM, per germline. The CDR3 spans 11 residues. V lost 7 bases and J lost 5, with 9 bases in between. The CDR3 bases are TGTGCCAGCACGCAGTTCGACGAGCAGTACTTC. Translated, it gives CASTQFDEQYF.

On this clone itself: This specimen includes other DNA sequences encoding the same CDR3. This chain uses TRBV4-2 with TRBJ1-1; weak D call: TRBD1 (5 bases). The CDR3 covers 17 residues. The germline gives CDR1 LGHNA, CDR2 YNFKEQ. V lost 1 base and J lost 2, with 17 bases in between. DNA of the CDR3: TGTGCCAGCAGCCAAGTAAGCTCCGGAGGGGCTAACACTGAAGCTTTCTTT. Residues: CASSQVSSGGANTEAFF.

The chain joins TRBV2 to TRBJ2-3, with D hard to call. The CDR3 contains 12 residues. The germline gives CDR1 SNHLY, CDR2 FYNNEI. Trimming removed 7 bases from V and 2 bases from J, with 7 bases in between. The CDR3 DNA follows: TGTGCCAGCACGTTCTTCACAGATACGCAGTATTTT. This translates into CASTFFTDTQYF.

The gene calls are TRBV28 and TRBJ1-2; TRBD1 matches 7 bases. Germline V lookup: CDR1 MDHEN, CDR2 SYDVKM. Trimming removed 7 bases from V and 2 bases from J; junction bases left unmatched: 4. CDR3 size: 13 residues. The CDR3 DNA sequence: TGTGCCAGCACCCTGACAGGGAACTATGGCTACACCTTC. Its translation: CASTLTGNYGYTF.

The chain joins TRBV19 to TRBJ1-6; 8 positions agree with TRBD1. The V gene end was trimmed by 7 bases and the J gene end by 8 bases; junction bases not matched to a gene: 7. CDR3 length: 14 residues. CDR1 and CDR2 from the germline V gene are LNHDA and SQIVND (reference sequence). CDR3 in amino acids: CASIPGQADSPLHF. The CDR3 nucleotides are TGTGCCAGTATTCCGGGACAGGCGGATTCACCCCTCCACTTT.

The chain uses TRBV5-5 and TRBJ2-3, with D hard to call. V shed 0 bases and J shed 2 bases, with 7 bases lying between them. The germline gives CDR1 SGHKS, CDR2 YYEKEE (reference sequence). The CDR3 spans 14 residues. The CDR3 protein is CASSLDGSTDTQYF. Here the CDR3 DNA reads TGTGCCAGCAGCTTGGACGGGTCCACAGATACGCAGTATTTT.

This clone was seen more than once but under ten times. J is TRBJ1-5 and V is TRBV28; perhaps TRBD1 as D (6 bases). This CDR3 comprises 14 residues. The V and J ends lost 6 bases and 4 bases respectively, with 13 bases between them. Looked up from germline, CDR1 is MDHEN and CDR2 is SYDVKM. The CDR3 sequence is CASSGQFWNQPQHF. CDR3 DNA: TGTGCCAGCAGCGGACAGTTTTGGAATCAGCCCCAGCATTTT.

V gene TRBV9 combines with J gene TRBJ1-6; 8 bases align to TRBD1. CDR1 SGDLS and CDR2 YYNGEE come from the germline V gene. The length of the CDR3 is 16 residues. V trimming: 0 bases; J trimming: 4 bases; junction bases outside the gene matches: 3. The CDR3 protein is CASSVDGQGYNSPLHF. As DNA, the CDR3 is TGTGCCAGCAGCGTAGATGGACAGGGTTATAATTCACCCCTCCACTTT.

V gene TRBV7-9 combines with J gene TRBJ2-7, with D possibly TRBD2 on 5 matching bases. Germline V gives CDR1 SEHNR, CDR2 FQNEAQ (reference sequence). The CDR3 contains 14 residues. Trimming took 1 base from V and 5 from J, leaving 12 bases between them. CDR3 loop: CASSLGLANDEQYF. DNA for the CDR3: TGTGCCAGCAGCTTAGGGCTAGCTAACGACGAGCAGTACTTC. Filled out from reference TRBV7-9 and TRBJ2-7, the complete variable domain reads DTGVSQNPRHKITKRGQNVTFRCDPISEHNRLYWYRQTLGQGPEFLTYFQNEAQLEKSRLLSDRFSAERPKGSFSTLEIQRTEQGDSAMYLCASSLGLANDEQYFGPGTRLTVT.

The chain joins TRBV6-5 to TRBJ2-1, with TRBD2 matching 7 bases. The CDR3 runs 12 residues. CDR1 and CDR2 (germline): MNHEY, SVGAGI. V lost 7 bases and J lost 6; bases outside the gene matches: 3. The CDR3 DNA reads as TGTGCCAGCACCTGGGGGGGCAATGAGCAGTTCTTC. Its protein product is CASTWGGNEQFF.

This clone was detected once. V and J are TRBV28 and TRBJ1-1; the D gene is possibly TRBD1 (5 bases). Trimming took off 8 bases at V and 5 bases at J, with 18 bases between the two ends. This CDR3 spans 14 amino acids. Germline V gives CDR1 MDHEN, CDR2 SYDVKM. CDR3 sequence (DNA): TGTGCCAGCCGCCCGGGGACTTGGGTAACTGAAGCTTTCTTT. Translating it yields CASRPGTWVTEAFF.

This CDR3 is CASSLRALASGGLTSTDTQYF. The CDR3 DNA sequence: TGTGCCAGCAGCTTAAGGGCGCTGGCTAGCGGGGGCCTCACTAGCACAGATACGCAGTATTTT. This sequence joins TRBV7-8 and TRBJ2-3; 10 bases match TRBD2. Germline CDR1 is SGHVS and CDR2 is FQNEAQ. The length of the CDR3 is 21 residues. V trimming: 2 bases; J trimming: 0 bases; junction bases outside the gene matches: 17.